Listed here are 5 T cell receptor beta chains from one sample, sequenced in a study of shared clonotypes between healthy human individuals. Clones were read by immunoSEQ multiplex PCR, and TCRdb kept only the in-frame ones, dropping some. The table records fewer than 3 million clones, around 90% of them present only once. The sample consisted of naive CD4+ T cells from PBMCs. Subset given: CD45RA+ positively selected. These receptors were taken from a young man in good health. Some clones in this sample may be carry-over from other donors' samples.

V and J are TRBV28 and TRBJ2-3; 9 nucleotides match TRBD1. The junction had 5 bases not matched to a gene; V was cut back by 11 bases and J by 2 bases. Germline values: CDR1 MDHEN, CDR2 SYDVKM. The CDR3 has 13 amino acids. CDR3 in amino acids: CAGTGIDTDTQYF. Here the CDR3 DNA reads TGTGCCGGGACAGGGATCGACACAGATACGCAGTATTTT.

As regards this clone: The same CDR3 arises from other DNA sequences in this sample as well. This rearrangement joins TRBV11-2 to TRBJ1-1; possibly TRBD1 for D (5 bases). V was clipped by 2 bases and J by 1 base, with 8 bases between them. Per the germline V gene, CDR1 is SGHAT and CDR2 is FQNNGV. The CDR3 is 14 amino acids. The CDR3 protein is CASSLSQGNTEAFF. In DNA, the CDR3 is TGTGCCAGCAGCTTATCCCAGGGGAACACTGAAGCTTTCTTT.

The V gene is TRBV6-1, the J gene TRBJ2-5, with 9 bases aligning to TRBD1. The J call is uncertain, as TRBJ2-7 better fits the DNA end. The CDR3 has 14 residues. Germline CDR1 reads MNHNS; CDR2 reads SASEGT. CDR3 protein: CASRAGTGIYEQYF. In DNA, the CDR3 is TGTGCCAGCAGGGCCGGGACAGGGATTTACGAGCAGTACTTC.

This clone has just one count. The chain has TRBV9 and TRBJ2-7, with 13 bases aligning to TRBD2. This CDR3 has 15 amino acids. Germline V gene lookup returns CDR1 SGDLS and CDR2 YYNGEE. J was trimmed by 7 bases and V by 3 bases; bases with no gene match: 7. The CDR3 region has the DNA TGTGCCAGCAGCGAGGGACTAGCGGGATCGAGGGAGCAGTACTTC. Its protein product is CASSEGLAGSREQYF.

The chain combines TRBV29-1 with TRBJ2-5; TRBD2 matches at 7 bases. The CDR3 is 13 amino acids. V was clipped by 8 bases and J by 1 base; unmatched bases: 7. Germline V lookup: CDR1 SQVTM, CDR2 ANQGSEA. The CDR3 coding sequence is TGCAGCTCTGGCGGGAGTATCCAAGAGACCCAGTACTTC. It encodes CSSGGSIQETQYF.